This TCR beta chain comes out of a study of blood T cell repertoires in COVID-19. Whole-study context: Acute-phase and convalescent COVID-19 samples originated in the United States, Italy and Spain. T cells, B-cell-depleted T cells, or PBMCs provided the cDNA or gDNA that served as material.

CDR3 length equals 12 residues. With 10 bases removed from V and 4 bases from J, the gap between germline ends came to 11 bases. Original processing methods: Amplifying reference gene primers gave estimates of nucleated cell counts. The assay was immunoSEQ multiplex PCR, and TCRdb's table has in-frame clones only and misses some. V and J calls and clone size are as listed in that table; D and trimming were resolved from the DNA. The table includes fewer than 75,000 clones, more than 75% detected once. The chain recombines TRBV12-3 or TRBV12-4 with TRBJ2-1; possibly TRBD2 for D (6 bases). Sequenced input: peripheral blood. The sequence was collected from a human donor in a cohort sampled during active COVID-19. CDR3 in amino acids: CATGTEYNEQFF. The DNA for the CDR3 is TGTGCCACCGGGACTGAATACAATGAGCAGTTCTTC.